This is a list of T cell receptor beta chains from one sample in a study of lung T cells in sarcoidosis with Löfgren's syndrome. One entry per CDR3 protein, called by TCRdb with MiXCR from the reads. The data show more than 50,000 distinct CDR3 sequences, approximately 22% seen once. The specimen sequenced was CD4+ T cells from PBMCs. Receptor source: a human donor with sarcoidosis (Löfgren's syndrome or another form), or a control subject (not recorded which). CDR3s include the opening cysteine and the closing phenylalanine or tryptophan. Each record gives: D gene, V gene, J gene, clone size, CDR3 protein, CDR3 DNA. The D gene is left open where the match is weak. Size values are once, few and many counts, or a class for expanded clones, and some rows have none.

d_gene: -
v_gene: TRBV20-1
j_gene: TRBJ1-1
abundance: many
CDR3aa: CSARDPRGPTNTEAFF
CDR3nt: TGCAGTGCTAGAGATCCGAGGGGCCCGACGAACACTGAAGCTTTCTTT

d_gene: -
v_gene: TRBV19
j_gene: TRBJ1-1
abundance: few
CDR3aa: CASSIKGFGPEAFF
CDR3nt: TGTGCCAGTAGTATAAAAGGGTTCGGACCTGAAGCTTTCTTT

d_gene: -
v_gene: TRBV5-4
j_gene: TRBJ2-3
abundance: -
CDR3aa: CASSRKGYTDTQYF
CDR3nt: TGTGCCAGCAGCCGGAAGGGGTACACAGATACGCAGTATTTT

d_gene: -
v_gene: TRBV20-1
j_gene: TRBJ2-3
abundance: many
CDR3aa: CSARGGGSTDTQYF
CDR3nt: TGCAGTGCTAGGGGCGGCGGTAGCACAGATACGCAGTATTTT

d_gene: -
v_gene: TRBV12-3/TRBV12-4
j_gene: TRBJ2-5
abundance: -
CDR3aa: CASSISETQYF
CDR3nt: TGTGCCAGCAGTATAAGCGAGACCCAGTACTTC

d_gene: -
v_gene: TRBV11-3
j_gene: TRBJ2-1
abundance: -
CDR3aa: CASSYPKGFSRSYNEQFF
CDR3nt: TGTGCCAGCAGTTACCCCAAGGGGTTTTCAAGGTCGTACAATGAGCAGTTCTTC

d_gene: -
v_gene: TRBV12-3/TRBV12-4
j_gene: TRBJ1-1
abundance: -
CDR3aa: CASSLLDKNTEAFF
CDR3nt: TGTGCCAGCAGTTTACTCGACAAAAACACTGAAGCTTTCTTT

d_gene: -
v_gene: TRBV2
j_gene: TRBJ2-2
abundance: many
CDR3aa: CASRQAHTGTGELFF
CDR3nt: TGTGCCAGCAGGCAAGCGCATACGGGCACCGGGGAGCTGTTTTTT

d_gene: TRBD1
v_gene: TRBV12-3/TRBV12-4
j_gene: TRBJ1-1
abundance: -
CDR3aa: CASSSRGWTGPEEEAFF
CDR3nt: TGTGCCAGCAGTTCCCGGGGGTGGACAGGCCCCGAGGAAGAAGCTTTCTTT

d_gene: -
v_gene: TRBV12-3/TRBV12-4
j_gene: TRBJ2-7
abundance: few
CDR3aa: CASSSRGKLYEQYF
CDR3nt: TGTGCCAGCAGTTCCCGAGGGAAACTCTACGAGCAGTACTTC

d_gene: TRBD2
v_gene: TRBV7-2
j_gene: TRBJ2-1
abundance: few
CDR3aa: CASSSTSAPYNEQFF
CDR3nt: TGTGCCAGCAGCTCAACTAGCGCACCTTACAATGAGCAGTTCTTC

d_gene: -
v_gene: TRBV2
j_gene: TRBJ1-1
abundance: -
CDR3aa: CASSVSGPAFF
CDR3nt: TGTGCCAGCAGTGTGTCAGGGCCAGCTTTCTTT

d_gene: -
v_gene: TRBV7-9
j_gene: TRBJ2-7
abundance: many
CDR3aa: CAGEKNGLGEQYF
CDR3nt: TGTGCCGGGGAAAAAAATGGACTCGGCGAGCAGTACTTC